This T cell receptor beta chain was documented in a study of OX40 agonist ivuxolimab in advanced cancers. At the level of the study: Patients took ivuxolimab, an agonistic anti-OX40 (CD134) antibody. Patients received ivuxolimab, an intravenous treatment, every 2 weeks at 0.01 to 10 mg/kg. Recorded diagnoses for dose-escalation patients were hepatocellular carcinoma, melanoma, renal cell or head and neck cancer. Study results and limitations: Averaged across samples, CD8+ T cells carried more expanded clones than CD4+ did.

Method: immunoSEQ multiplex PCR; TCRdb's copy keeps in-frame clones and lacks some. The table includes tens of thousands of clones, roughly 86% detected once. This CDR3 has 13 residues. Germline CDR1 LGHNA, CDR2 YSLEER. V lost 3 bases to trimming and J lost 5 bases, with 8 bases between them. This clone was found once. Its target is not known. The rearrangement links TRBV4-3 to TRBJ2-1; D not resolved. This TCR derives from an adult with an advanced solid tumor such as melanoma, head and neck, liver or kidney cancer. Specimen: CD4+ or CD8+ T cells sorted from blood, collected in a trial of the OX40 agonist ivuxolimab. The CDR3 here is CASSHQHHNEQFF. The CDR3 region has the DNA TGCGCCAGCAGCCATCAGCACCACAATGAGCAGTTCTTC.